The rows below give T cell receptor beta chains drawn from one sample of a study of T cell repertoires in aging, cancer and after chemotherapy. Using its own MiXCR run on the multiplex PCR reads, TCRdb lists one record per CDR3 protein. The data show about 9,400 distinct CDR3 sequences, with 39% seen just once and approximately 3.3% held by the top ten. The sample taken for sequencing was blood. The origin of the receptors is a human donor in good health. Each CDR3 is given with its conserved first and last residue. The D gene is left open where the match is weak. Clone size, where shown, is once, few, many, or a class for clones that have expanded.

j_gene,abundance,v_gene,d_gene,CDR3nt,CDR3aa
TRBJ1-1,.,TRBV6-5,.,TGTGCCAGCAGTCCCCAAAGGAACACTGAAGCTTTCTTT,CASSPQRNTEAFF
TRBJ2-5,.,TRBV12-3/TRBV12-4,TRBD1,TGTGCCAGCACCCCGAGGGACAGCCTACAAGAGACCCAGTACTTC,CASTPRDSLQETQYF
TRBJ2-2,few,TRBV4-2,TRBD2,TGTGCCAGCAGCCTCGGAGCGGCTAGCGGGGGCCTGAACACCGGGGAGCTGTTTTTT,CASSLGAASGGLNTGELFF
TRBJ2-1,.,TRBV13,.,TGTGCCAGCAGCTCAGACCTCCCGACAGGGGGCGCAGCGGGGGGAATTGGTGAGCAGTTCTTC,CASSSDLPTGGAAGGIGEQFF
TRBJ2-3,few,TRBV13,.,TGTGCCAGCAGCTCCCGAGTAAAAGATACGCAGTATTTT,CASSSRVKDTQYF
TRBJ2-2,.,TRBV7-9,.,TGTGCCAGCAGCATAGTGGGCGGGGAGCTGTTTTTT,CASSIVGGELFF
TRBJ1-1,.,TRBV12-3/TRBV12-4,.,TGTGCCAGCAGCCGGAACACTGAAGCTTTCTTT,CASSRNTEAFF
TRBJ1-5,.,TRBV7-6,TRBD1,TGTGCCAGCAGCCCCGGGACAGGGGTAGGTCAGCCCCAGCATTTT,CASSPGTGVGQPQHF
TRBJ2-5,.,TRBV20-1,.,TGCAGTGCCCTCCTTCCAGTGGGGGAGACCCAGTACTTC,CSALLPVGETQYF
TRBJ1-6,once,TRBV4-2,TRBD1,TGTGCCAGCAGCCAAGATCGTGACAGGGGACGGTCACCCCTCCACTTT,CASSQDRDRGRSPLHF
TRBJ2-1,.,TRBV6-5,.,TGTGCCAGCAGTTACTCGCACAATGAGCAGTTCTTC,CASSYSHNEQFF
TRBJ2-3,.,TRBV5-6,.,TGTGCCAGCAGCCCCCGGGCAGATACGCAGTATTTT,CASSPRADTQYF
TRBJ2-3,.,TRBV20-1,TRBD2,TGCAGTGCTAGAGATACGACTAGCGGGGGGCCTACGCAGTATTTT,CSARDTTSGGPTQYF
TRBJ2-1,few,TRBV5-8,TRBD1,TGTGCCAGCAGCTCAGGACAGGGGTTGAGGAATGAGCAGTTCTTC,CASSSGQGLRNEQFF
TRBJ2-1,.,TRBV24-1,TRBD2,TGTGCCACCAGTGATCGCAGGACTAGCGGGAGAATGGGTGAGCAGTTCTTC,CATSDRRTSGRMGEQFF
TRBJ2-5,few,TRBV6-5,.,TGTGCCAGCAGTTACGTCCGGGGCAGGGTAGAGGAGACCCAGTACTTC,CASSYVRGRVEETQYF
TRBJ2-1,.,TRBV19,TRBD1,TGTGCCAGTAGTATTAGACAGGGAAGGGGAAACAATGAGCAGTTCTTC,CASSIRQGRGNNEQFF
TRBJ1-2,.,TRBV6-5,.,TGTGCCAGCAAGGACGGGGGAAGGATTTATGGCTACACCTTC,CASKDGGRIYGYTF
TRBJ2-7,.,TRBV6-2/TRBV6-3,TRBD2,TGTGCCAGCAGGAGACCGGGACTAGCGGACGACGAGCAGTACTTC,CASRRPGLADDEQYF
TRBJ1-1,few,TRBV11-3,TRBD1,TGTGCCAGCAGCTTAAGGGGCCTCAGGGGGTGGAACACTGAAGCTTTCTTT,CASSLRGLRGWNTEAFF
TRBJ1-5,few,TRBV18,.,TGTGCCAGCTCACCGGGCAATCAGCCCCAGCATTTT,CASSPGNQPQHF
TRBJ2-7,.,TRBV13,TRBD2,TGTGCCAGCAGCTTAAAAGCGGGAGGGGCCTACGAGCAGTACTTC,CASSLKAGGAYEQYF
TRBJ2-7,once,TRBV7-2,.,TGTGCCAGCAGCTTAGATGGGGGCCGGGAGCAGTACTTC,CASSLDGGREQYF
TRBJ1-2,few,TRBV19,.,TGTGCCAGTAGCCTCCGCCGACAGGTGTACTATGGCTACACCTTC,CASSLRRQVYYGYTF
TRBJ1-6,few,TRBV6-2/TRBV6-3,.,TGTGCCAGCAGTTACTCCGGGCCCCGGAATTCACCCCTCCACTTT,CASSYSGPRNSPLHF
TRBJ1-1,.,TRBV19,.,TGTGCCAGTAGGAGGACAGTTGAAGCTTTCTTT,CASRRTVEAFF
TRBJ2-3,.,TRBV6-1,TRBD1,TGTGCCAGCAGCGTAGCGGGACAGGGGGCCGGAGATACGCAGTATTTT,CASSVAGQGAGDTQYF
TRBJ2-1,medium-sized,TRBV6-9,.,TGTGCCAACCCAAAATCCGGGACAAGGCTTGGCTACAATGAGCAGTTCTTC,CANPKSGTRLGYNEQFF
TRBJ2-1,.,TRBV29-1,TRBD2,TGCAGCGTTGTAAGGACTAGCGGGAGGTACAATGAGCAGTTCTTC,CSVVRTSGRYNEQFF
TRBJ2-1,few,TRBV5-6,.,TGTGCCAGCAGCTGGGGGACGGGTGGGGACAATGAGCAGTTCTTC,CASSWGTGGDNEQFF
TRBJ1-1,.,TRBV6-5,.,TGTGCCAGCAGTATATTACCGGGATCGAACACTGAAGCTTTCTTT,CASSILPGSNTEAFF
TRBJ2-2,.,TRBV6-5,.,TGTGCCAGCAGTTACTGGTTCGGGCAGATAAACACCGGGGAGCTGTTTTTT,CASSYWFGQINTGELFF
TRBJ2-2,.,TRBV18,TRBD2,TGTGCCAGCTCACCATTCCCGGGACTAGAAACCGGGGAGCTGTTTTTT,CASSPFPGLETGELFF
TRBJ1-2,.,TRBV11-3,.,TGTGCCAGCAGCTTTCAAACTGAGGGCTACACCTTC,CASSFQTEGYTF
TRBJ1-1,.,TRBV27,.,TGTGCCAGCAGTTTATCCTGGTTAAACACTGAAGCTTTCTTT,CASSLSWLNTEAFF
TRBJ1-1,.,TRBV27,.,TGTGCCAGCAGGATATCAGGGAACACTGAAGCTTTCTTT,CASRISGNTEAFF
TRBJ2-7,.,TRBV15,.,TGTGCCACCAGCAGAGATCCGGGGGCGAGTGGAGAGCAGTACTTC,CATSRDPGASGEQYF
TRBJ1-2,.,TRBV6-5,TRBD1,TGTGCCAGCAGTTACCGGGACAGGGGGCCCTATGGCTACACCTTC,CASSYRDRGPYGYTF
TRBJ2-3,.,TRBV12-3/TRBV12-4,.,TGTGCCAGCGGTGGAGGCCCCTCTAGCACAGATACGCAGTATTTT,CASGGGPSSTDTQYF
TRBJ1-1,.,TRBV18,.,TGTGCCAGCTCACCCGCCGAGTGGCGGCCTTTCTTT,CASSPAEWRPFF
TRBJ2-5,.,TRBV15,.,TGTGCCACCAGCAGAGATATCAGGTTCCCAGAGACCCAGTACTTC,CATSRDIRFPETQYF
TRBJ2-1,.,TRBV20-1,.,TGCAGTGCTAACGGGCCTAGCAACAATGAGCAGTTCTTC,CSANGPSNNEQFF
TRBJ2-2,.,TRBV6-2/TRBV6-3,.,TGTGCCAGCAGTTACATTCCCGGGGAGCTGTTTTTT,CASSYIPGELFF
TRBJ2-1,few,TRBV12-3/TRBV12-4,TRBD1,TGTGCCAGCACCCAGGACAGGGGGTCCTACAATGAGCAGTTCTTC,CASTQDRGSYNEQFF
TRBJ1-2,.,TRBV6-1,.,TGTGCCAGCCGTGGACAGTCTAACTATGGCTACACCTTC,CASRGQSNYGYTF
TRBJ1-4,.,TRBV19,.,TGTGCCAGTAGTAGACAGATCGCTAATGAAAAACTGTTTTTT,CASSRQIANEKLFF
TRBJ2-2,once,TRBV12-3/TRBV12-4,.,TGTGCCAGCAGTACCGGGACCGGGGAGCTGTTTTTT,CASSTGTGELFF
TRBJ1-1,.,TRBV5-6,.,TGTGCCAGCAGCTCCGTGCAGGGCGGGAACACTGAAGCTTTCTTT,CASSSVQGGNTEAFF
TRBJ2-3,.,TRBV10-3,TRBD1,TGTGCCATCACCGAGGGACAGCCAAGCACAGATACGCAGTATTTT,CAITEGQPSTDTQYF
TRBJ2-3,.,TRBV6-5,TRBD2,TGTGCCAGCAGTTATTTCGGACTAGCGGGAGGTTTAGATACGCAGTATTTT,CASSYFGLAGGLDTQYF
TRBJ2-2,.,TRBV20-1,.,TGCAGTGCTAGTAGGACCGGGGAGCTGTTTTTT,CSASRTGELFF